The next 4 T cell receptor beta chains were all read from a single sample in a study of early T cells in non-severe SARS-CoV-2 infection. MiXCR, run by TCRdb on the 5' RACE reads, gives a single entry per CDR3 protein. The sample shows 70,000 to 85,000 distinct CDR3 sequences, under 15% of them seen only once. The sample was whole blood. The receptors were sampled from an adult who was a healthcare worker with PCR-confirmed SARS-CoV-2 infection or an uninfected control (not recorded which).

This clonotype was detected only a few times. The V call is TRBV12-3 or TRBV12-4, the J call TRBJ2-6, with 12 bases matching TRBD1. V lost 5 bases, J lost 4 bases, and 6 bases stayed unmatched. This CDR3 is built from 17 residues. The CDR3 DNA sequence: TGTGCCAGCAGTAAGGGACAGGGGGCCGCCGGGGCCAACGTCCTGACTTTC. It yields the protein CASSKGQGAAGANVLTF.

About this clonotype itself: Germline and junction disagree at one end, which may indicate a read error. This chain connects TRBV5-1 to TRBJ1-2, with a possible D match to TRBD1 (5 bases). CDR3 length equals 15 residues. Per germline, CDR1 SGHRS and CDR2 YFSETQ. The CDR3 DNA follows: TGCGCCAGCAGCTTGCCAGGGCTCAATAACCATGGCTACACCTTC. It is translated as CASSLPGLNNHGYTF.

In this sample, this clonotype turned up a few times. The rearrangement links TRBV28 to TRBJ2-4, with TRBD1 as a possible D gene (5 bases). Looked up from germline, CDR1 is MDHEN and CDR2 is SYDVKM. The CDR3 sequence is 17 residues long. The V end was cut by 3 bases, the J end by 0 bases, with 15 bases between. DNA of the CDR3: TGTGCCAGCAGTTTGGGCAGGGCGACTCTAGCCAAAAACATTCAGTACTTC. It is translated as CASSLGRATLAKNIQYF.

This clonotype was picked up many times. The rearrangement uses TRBV7-9 and TRBJ1-2; D is uncertain. The CDR3 has 14 amino acids. V lost 1 base and J lost 8, with 14 bases in between. Germline loops: CDR1 SEHNR, CDR2 FQNEAQ (reference sequence). CDR3 region: CASSLGSGFEGYTF. The CDR3 nucleotides are TGTGCCAGCAGCTTAGGCAGCGGGTTTGAGGGCTACACCTTC.